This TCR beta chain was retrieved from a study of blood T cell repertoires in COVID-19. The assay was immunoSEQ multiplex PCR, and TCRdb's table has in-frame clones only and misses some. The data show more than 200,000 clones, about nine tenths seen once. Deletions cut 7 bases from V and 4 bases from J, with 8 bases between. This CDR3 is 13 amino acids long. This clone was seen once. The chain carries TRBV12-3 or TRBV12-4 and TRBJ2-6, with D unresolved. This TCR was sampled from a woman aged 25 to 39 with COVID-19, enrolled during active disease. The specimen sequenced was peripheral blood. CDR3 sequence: CASNLAGANVLTF. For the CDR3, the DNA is TGTGCCAGCAACCTGGCCGGGGCCAACGTCCTGACTTTC.